Below, one T cell receptor beta chain is given with its context. This record belongs to a study of blood T cell repertoires in COVID-19. This CDR3 contains 14 residues. V lost 3 bases, J lost 6 bases, and 12 bases lay in between. Germline lookup yields CDR1 SNHLY and CDR2 FYNNEI. Produced via immunoSEQ multiplex PCR; TCRdb's table is partial and in-frame only. The sample has approximately 190,000 clones; 65% to 85% are singletons. The origin of this receptor is a woman under 40 who had been exposed to COVID-19. The specimen was PBMCs or T cells enriched from blood (not recorded which). The chain links TRBV2 to TRBJ1-5; D is unclear. The CDR3 protein is CASSEPGYTQPQHF. Here the CDR3 DNA reads TGTGCCAGCAGTGAGCCCGGGTATACTCAGCCCCAGCATTTT.